The following is a T cell receptor beta chain sequence with its context. The sample belongs to a study of somatic mutations in cytotoxic T cells in rheumatoid arthritis. About the research overall: T-cell populations stained with V beta antibodies were in some cases flow-sorted at nearly 100% purity, including V beta1+ cells that were sequenced for TCRB.

Germline CDR1 and CDR2: MNHEY and SMNVEV (reference sequence). V dropped 0 bases and J dropped 1 base, with 10 bases sitting between them. This CDR3 region has 15 residues. TCRdb's table, derived via immunoSEQ multiplex PCR, lists solely in-frame clones and lacks some. The sample has around 20,000 clones, approximately 80% seen once; the top ten hold 11% to 15%. The gene calls are TRBV27 and TRBJ2-7; TRBD2 is a possible D gene (5 bases). The source material was CD8+ T cells sorted from blood. The receptor was isolated from an adult with rheumatoid arthritis. This CDR3 reads CASSLSFQRSYEQYF. CDR3 in DNA: TGTGCCAGCAGTTTATCGTTCCAGCGGTCCTACGAGCAGTACTTC.